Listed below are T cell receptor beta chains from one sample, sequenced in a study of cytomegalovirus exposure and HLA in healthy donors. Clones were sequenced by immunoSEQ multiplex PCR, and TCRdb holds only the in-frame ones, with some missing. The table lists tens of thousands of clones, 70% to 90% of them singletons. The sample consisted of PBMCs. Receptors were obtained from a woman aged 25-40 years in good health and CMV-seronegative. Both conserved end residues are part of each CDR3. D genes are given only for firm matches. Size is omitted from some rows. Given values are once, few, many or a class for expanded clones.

CDR3: CASTREIQPQHF
DNA: TGTGCCAGCACCCGAGAGATTCAGCCCCAGCATTTT
J: TRBJ1-5
V: TRBV28
D: -
size: few

CDR3: CSVEDSGGSYEQYF
DNA: TGCAGCGTTGAAGATAGCGGTGGTAGCTACGAGCAGTACTTC
J: TRBJ2-7
V: TRBV29-1
D: -
size: once

CDR3: CASRTSGGANEQFF
DNA: TGTGCCAGCAGGACTAGCGGGGGGGCGAATGAGCAGTTCTTC
J: TRBJ2-1
V: TRBV7-9
D: TRBD2
size: -

CDR3: CASSDSQGLGSLGETQYF
DNA: TGTGCCAGCAGTGACTCCCAGGGACTAGGATCTTTGGGAGAGACCCAGTACTTC
J: TRBJ2-5
V: TRBV28
D: TRBD2
size: -

CDR3: CASSLGGGSINSPLHF
DNA: TGTGCCAGCAGCTTAGGGGGGGGCAGTATCAATTCACCCCTCCACTTT
J: TRBJ1-6
V: TRBV7-6
D: -
size: -

CDR3: CASSSDGYTF
DNA: TGTGCCAGCAGTTCAGATGGCTACACCTTC
J: TRBJ1-2
V: TRBV6-5
D: -
size: -

CDR3: CASRGRATGELFF
DNA: TGTGCCAGCCGAGGGAGAGCCACCGGGGAGCTGTTTTTT
J: TRBJ2-2
V: TRBV18
D: -
size: -

CDR3: CASSYQIRTDTQYF
DNA: TGTGCCAGCAGTTATCAGATTCGCACAGATACGCAGTATTTT
J: TRBJ2-3
V: TRBV6-5
D: -
size: -

CDR3: CASSPLSGNTGELFF
DNA: TGTGCCAGCAGCCCACTCTCGGGGAACACCGGGGAGCTGTTTTTT
J: TRBJ2-2
V: TRBV7-7
D: -
size: once

CDR3: CASSYSGDSLNEQFF
DNA: TGTGCCAGCAGTTACTCAGGAGACAGCCTTAATGAGCAGTTCTTC
J: TRBJ2-1
V: TRBV6-6
D: -
size: -

CDR3: CASGAVYNEQFF
DNA: TGTGCCAGTGGAGCTGTCTACAATGAGCAGTTCTTC
J: TRBJ2-1
V: TRBV19
D: -
size: -

CDR3: CAISEGGQGDSPLHF
DNA: TGTGCCATCAGTGAGGGGGGACAGGGGGATTCACCCCTCCACTTT
J: TRBJ1-6
V: TRBV10-3
D: TRBD1
size: -

CDR3: CASSVVSGELFF
DNA: TGTGCCAGCAGCGTAGTCTCCGGGGAGCTGTTTTTT
J: TRBJ2-2
V: TRBV9
D: -
size: -

CDR3: CASTGQGAVGNTIYF
DNA: TGTGCCAGCACGGGGCAGGGGGCGGTTGGAAACACCATATATTTT
J: TRBJ1-3
V: TRBV6-1
D: TRBD1
size: once

CDR3: CASSFAQGKNTGELFF
DNA: TGCGCCAGCAGCTTCGCACAGGGAAAGAACACCGGGGAGCTGTTTTTT
J: TRBJ2-2
V: TRBV5-1
D: -
size: -

CDR3: CASSFEGVTQYF
DNA: TGTGCCAGCAGCTTTGAGGGAGTTACGCAGTATTTT
J: TRBJ2-3
V: TRBV5-6
D: -
size: -

CDR3: CASTLDGVSSYNEQFF
DNA: TGTGCCAGCACTCTGGATGGAGTCAGCTCCTACAATGAGCAGTTCTTC
J: TRBJ2-1
V: TRBV7-2
D: -
size: -

CDR3: CASSLVSGTGDTEAFF
DNA: TGCGCCAGCAGCTTGGTCTCCGGGACAGGAGACACTGAAGCTTTCTTT
J: TRBJ1-1
V: TRBV5-1
D: TRBD1
size: -

CDR3: CASSLLAGTYNEQFF
DNA: TGTGCCAGCAGTTTACTAGCGGGGACCTACAATGAGCAGTTCTTC
J: TRBJ2-1
V: TRBV27
D: TRBD2
size: -

CDR3: CASMDTNTGELFF
DNA: TGTGCCAGCATGGACACGAACACCGGGGAGCTGTTTTTT
J: TRBJ2-2
V: TRBV25-1
D: -
size: once

CDR3: CASSSPGTGANVLTF
DNA: TGTGCCAGCAGTTCCCCAGGGACTGGGGCCAACGTCCTGACTTTC
J: TRBJ2-6
V: TRBV6-5
D: -
size: -

CDR3: CASNRGTTNEKLFF
DNA: TGTGCCTCCAACAGGGGAACAACTAATGAAAAACTGTTTTTT
J: TRBJ1-4
V: TRBV19
D: TRBD1
size: -

CDR3: CASSSRRGSGDLPYTGELFF
DNA: TGTGCCAGCAGCTCCCGAAGGGGGAGCGGGGACCTACCTTACACCGGGGAGCTGTTTTTT
J: TRBJ2-2
V: TRBV7-8
D: -
size: -

CDR3: CASSFRGQGNEQYF
DNA: TGTGCCAGCAGTTTCAGGGGACAGGGAAACGAGCAGTACTTC
J: TRBJ2-7
V: TRBV28
D: TRBD1
size: -

CDR3: CASSLPPDRAQHF
DNA: TGTGCCAGCAGTTTGCCTCCTGACAGGGCCCAGCATTTT
J: TRBJ1-5
V: TRBV6-5
D: TRBD1
size: few

CDR3: CASSVVADISGNTIYF
DNA: TGTGCCAGCAGCGTAGTAGCAGATATCTCTGGAAACACCATATATTTT
J: TRBJ1-3
V: TRBV9
D: -
size: -

CDR3: CASSFDRPGEKLFF
DNA: TGCGCCAGCAGCTTCGACAGGCCAGGGGAAAAACTGTTTTTT
J: TRBJ1-4
V: TRBV5-1
D: -
size: -

CDR3: CASSLKQAAPPGYEQYF
DNA: TGCGCCAGCAGCTTGAAACAGGCTGCTCCACCGGGCTACGAGCAGTACTTC
J: TRBJ2-7
V: TRBV5-1
D: -
size: once

CDR3: CASSWRTSGGAGETQYF
DNA: TGTGCCAGCAGCTGGCGGACTAGCGGGGGGGCAGGGGAGACCCAGTACTTC
J: TRBJ2-5
V: TRBV7-8
D: TRBD2
size: few

CDR3: CASSASTSGAQETQYF
DNA: TGTGCCAGCAGCGCCTCGACTAGCGGGGCCCAAGAGACCCAGTACTTC
J: TRBJ2-5
V: TRBV9
D: TRBD2
size: -

CDR3: CASNRGGYTEAFF
DNA: TGTGCCAGTAACCGCGGGGGGTACACTGAAGCTTTCTTT
J: TRBJ1-1
V: TRBV19
D: -
size: -

CDR3: CASSASDRGLDTGELFF
DNA: TGTGCCAGCAGTGCCTCGGACAGGGGGCTTGACACCGGGGAGCTGTTTTTT
J: TRBJ2-2
V: TRBV2
D: TRBD1
size: -

CDR3: CASSIGLAGQFF
DNA: TGTGCCAGTAGTATCGGACTAGCGGGGCAGTTCTTC
J: TRBJ2-1
V: TRBV19
D: TRBD2
size: few

CDR3: CASSEIRGSGNTIYF
DNA: TGTGCCAGTAGCGAAATCAGGGGTTCAGGAAACACCATATATTTT
J: TRBJ1-3
V: TRBV19
D: -
size: -

CDR3: CASSCRGWGLGQPQHF
DNA: TGCGCCAGCAGCTGTAGGGGGTGGGGGCTTGGTCAGCCCCAGCATTTT
J: TRBJ1-5
V: TRBV23-1
D: -
size: -

CDR3: CASSELGERLLF
DNA: TGTGCCAGCAGTGAATTAGGGGAAAGGCTCCTCTTC
J: TRBJ1-2
V: TRBV6-1
D: -
size: once

CDR3: CASSPEGQGATGELFF
DNA: TGTGCCAGCTCACCAGAGGGACAGGGGGCCACCGGGGAGCTGTTTTTT
J: TRBJ2-2
V: TRBV18
D: TRBD1
size: -

CDR3: CASSRQENTEAFF
DNA: TGTGCCAGCAGCCGACAGGAGAACACTGAAGCTTTCTTT
J: TRBJ1-1
V: TRBV27
D: -
size: -

CDR3: CASSQGVLLAKNIQYF
DNA: TGTGCCAGCAGCCAAGGAGTCCTTCTAGCCAAAAACATTCAGTACTTC
J: TRBJ2-4
V: TRBV14
D: -
size: -

CDR3: CATSRGVQGGDEKLFF
DNA: TGTGCCACCAGCAGAGGGGTACAGGGAGGGGATGAAAAACTGTTTTTT
J: TRBJ1-4
V: TRBV15
D: -
size: medium-sized

CDR3: CASSPWAGGNQPQHF
DNA: TGCGCCAGCAGCCCATGGGCAGGGGGCAATCAGCCCCAGCATTTT
J: TRBJ1-5
V: TRBV5-1
D: -
size: -

CDR3: CASSFTRRTGTLPNQQYF
DNA: TGTGCCAGCAGCTTTACTCGACGGACAGGGACGTTGCCCAATCAGCAGTACTTC
J: TRBJ2-7
V: TRBV11-3
D: TRBD1
size: -

CDR3: CASSLGQGFYNSPLHF
DNA: TGTGCCAGCAGCTTAGGACAGGGGTTCTATAATTCACCCCTCCACTTT
J: TRBJ1-6
V: TRBV7-9
D: TRBD1
size: -

CDR3: CASSPTGASYNSPLHF
DNA: TGTGCCAGCAGTCCTACAGGGGCCTCCTATAATTCACCCCTCCACTTT
J: TRBJ1-6
V: TRBV5-6
D: TRBD1
size: -

CDR3: CASSGPEGGPLDEQYF
DNA: TGTGCCAGCAGTGGGCCAGAGGGAGGCCCTTTGGACGAGCAGTACTTC
J: TRBJ2-7
V: TRBV2
D: -
size: -

CDR3: CASSLNRGQDGYTF
DNA: TGTGCCAGCAGCTTAAACAGGGGGCAGGATGGCTACACCTTC
J: TRBJ1-2
V: TRBV11-2
D: TRBD1
size: -

CDR3: CASSAGTLVSGNTIYF
DNA: TGTGCCAGCAGCGCCGGGACACTCGTCTCTGGAAACACCATATATTTT
J: TRBJ1-3
V: TRBV9
D: -
size: -

CDR3: CASFDRAYYGYTF
DNA: TGTGCCAGCTTCGACAGGGCTTACTATGGCTACACCTTC
J: TRBJ1-2
V: TRBV19
D: TRBD1
size: -

CDR3: CASSLGTSGRTDTQYF
DNA: TGCGCCAGCAGCTTGGGGACTAGCGGACGCACAGATACGCAGTATTTT
J: TRBJ2-3
V: TRBV5-1
D: TRBD2
size: -

CDR3: CASSLGQGLGNTIYF
DNA: TGTGCCAGCAGCTTAGGCCAGGGACTGGGAAACACCATATATTTT
J: TRBJ1-3
V: TRBV11-2
D: -
size: -

CDR3: CASSPWGAEAFF
DNA: TGTGCCAGCAGCCCCTGGGGGGCTGAAGCTTTCTTT
J: TRBJ1-1
V: TRBV11-2
D: -
size: -

CDR3: CASRGQPQKSYEQYF
DNA: TGTGCCAGCAGGGGACAGCCTCAAAAGTCCTACGAGCAGTACTTC
J: TRBJ2-7
V: TRBV2
D: TRBD1
size: -

CDR3: CASSIGTGSYEQYF
DNA: TGTGCCAGTAGTATAGGGACAGGGTCCTACGAGCAGTACTTC
J: TRBJ2-7
V: TRBV19
D: TRBD1
size: -

CDR3: CASSADSPNYGYTF
DNA: TGTGCCAGCAGCGCGGACAGCCCTAACTATGGCTACACCTTC
J: TRBJ1-2
V: TRBV5-4
D: -
size: -